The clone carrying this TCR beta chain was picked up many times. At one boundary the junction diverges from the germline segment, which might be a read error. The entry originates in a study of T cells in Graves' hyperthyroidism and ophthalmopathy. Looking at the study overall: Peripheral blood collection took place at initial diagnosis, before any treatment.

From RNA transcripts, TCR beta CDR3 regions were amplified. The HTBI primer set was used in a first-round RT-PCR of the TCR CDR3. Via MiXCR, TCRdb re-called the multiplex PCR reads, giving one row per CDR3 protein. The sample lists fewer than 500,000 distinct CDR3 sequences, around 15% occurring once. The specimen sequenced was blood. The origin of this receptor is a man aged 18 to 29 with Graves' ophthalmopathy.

The CDR3 DNA reads as TGTGCCAGCAGCCAAGGGACATTGAACACTGGAGCTTTCTTT. Encoded protein: CASSQGTLNTGAFF. The chain couples TRBV3-1 to TRBJ1-1; D perhaps matches TRBD1 (5 bases). The CDR3 contains 14 residues. In germline, CDR1 is LGHDT, CDR2 YNNKEL (reference sequence).